The TCR beta chain described here comes from a study of blood T cells in healthy people across ages. It was about 10 milliliters of peripheral blood that were drawn from each donor. Through a sample-barcoded 5' primer and a J-beta primer mix, a second PCR was run for roughly 7 to 11 cycles. TCRdb passed the 5' RACE reads through MiXCR, listing each CDR3 protein once. In the table there are around 1,900,000 distinct CDR3 sequences, 39% of which are singletons. Germline CDR1 is DFQATT and CDR2 is SNEGSKA (reference sequence). The CDR3 extends over 12 amino acids. The V end was cut by 5 bases, the J end by 9 bases, with 17 bases between.

This TCR was recovered from a human donor in good health. The source material was blood. The V call is TRBV20-1, the J call TRBJ2-7, with D possibly being TRBD1 or TRBD2 (5 bases each). The CDR3 region is CSAAGTPQVQYF. CDR3 bases: TGCAGTGCTGCTGGGACCCCCCAGGTGCAGTACTTC.